This T cell receptor (beta chain) was profiled in a study of cytomegalovirus exposure and HLA in healthy donors. Primers: 60 Vbeta forward and 13 Jbeta reverse. Clones were read by immunoSEQ multiplex PCR, and TCRdb kept only the in-frame ones, dropping some. The sample table includes approximately 100,000 clones. Overall study results and limits: Later genetic work tied a missense DCLRE1C variant to beta-chain V and J trimming. Later analysis found that TCR beta chains associated with HLA were more clonally expanded than other, equally common chains. Presence/absence analyses assumed roughly uniform sequencing depth across donors. CMV serostatus was the sole immune exposure information available.

As concerns this clone: The antigen is not known. Other DNA sequences within the sample encode an identical CDR3.

The V segment lost 0 bases and the J segment 4 bases; nucleotides outside the gene matches: 7. The length of the CDR3 is 16 residues. CDR1 is MNHEY and CDR2 is SMNVEV in the germline V gene (reference sequence). The sequencing sample was made of PBMCs. The V call is TRBV27, the J call TRBJ2-5, with 8 bases matching TRBD1. The source is a man between 45 and 60 years old in good health and CMV-seronegative. CDR3 amino acids: CASSLSRQGAGETQYF. As DNA, the CDR3 is TGTGCCAGCAGTTTATCGCGCCAGGGGGCGGGAGAGACCCAGTACTTC.